This is a list of T cell receptor beta chains from one sample in a study of shared clonotypes between healthy human individuals. The protocol was immunoSEQ multiplex PCR, while the TCRdb copy is restricted to in-frame clones and leaves out a portion. Of approximately 1,000,000 clones listed, about 72% are singletons. The sample comprised memory CD4+ T cells from PBMCs. Receptors were obtained from a man younger than 35 in good health. Some clones in this sample may be carry-over from other donors' samples. The CDR3 runs from the conserved cysteine through the conserved F or W. A D gene is named only where the DNA matches it firmly. The size entry is marked missing in some rows and otherwise reads once, few, many or a size class.

V gene	clone size	J gene	D gene	CDR3 protein	CDR3 DNA
TRBV4-2	once	TRBJ1-4	TRBD1	CASSQDGQGDEKLFF	TGTGCCAGCAGCCAAGATGGACAGGGAGACGAAAAACTGTTTTTT
TRBV4-1	NA	TRBJ2-5	TRBD1	CASSQDRNRGAAQYF	TGCGCCAGCAGCCAAGACAGAAACAGGGGGGCGGCCCAGTACTTC
TRBV5-1	NA	TRBJ2-3	TRBD1	CASSTGDLGTDTQYF	TGCGCCAGCAGCACAGGGGACCTCGGCACAGATACGCAGTATTTT
TRBV2	NA	TRBJ2-7	TRBD2	CASSLGTSGSYEQYF	TGTGCCAGCAGTCTGGGGACTAGCGGGAGCTACGAGCAGTACTTC
TRBV4-2	few	TRBJ1-1	TRBD1	CASSRTGGSFTEAFF	TGTGCCAGCAGCCGGACAGGGGGATCCTTCACTGAAGCTTTCTTT
TRBV2	NA	TRBJ1-3	NA	CASSVQGSGNTIYF	TGTGCCAGCAGTGTCCAGGGCTCTGGAAACACCATATATTTT
TRBV28	NA	TRBJ1-1	NA	CASSLWGRVEAFF	TGTGCCAGCAGTTTATGGGGGAGGGTTGAAGCTTTCTTT
TRBV5-4	NA	TRBJ1-2	NA	CASSSAGVNYGYTF	TGTGCCAGCAGCTCGGCAGGGGTAAACTATGGCTACACCTTC
TRBV6-1	NA	TRBJ2-7	NA	CASSFLGASSYEQYF	TGTGCCAGCAGTTTCTTAGGGGCTTCCTCCTACGAGCAGTACTTC
TRBV30	NA	TRBJ1-3	TRBD1	CAWSTGGPGNTIYF	TGTGCCTGGAGTACAGGGGGCCCCGGAAACACCATATATTTT
TRBV7-9	NA	TRBJ1-4	NA	CASSLVPVEKLFF	TGTGCCAGCAGCTTAGTCCCGGTTGAAAAACTGTTTTTT
TRBV19	NA	TRBJ2-4	NA	CASSEVQVLYF	TGTGCCAGTAGTGAGGTCCAGGTCCTCTACTTC